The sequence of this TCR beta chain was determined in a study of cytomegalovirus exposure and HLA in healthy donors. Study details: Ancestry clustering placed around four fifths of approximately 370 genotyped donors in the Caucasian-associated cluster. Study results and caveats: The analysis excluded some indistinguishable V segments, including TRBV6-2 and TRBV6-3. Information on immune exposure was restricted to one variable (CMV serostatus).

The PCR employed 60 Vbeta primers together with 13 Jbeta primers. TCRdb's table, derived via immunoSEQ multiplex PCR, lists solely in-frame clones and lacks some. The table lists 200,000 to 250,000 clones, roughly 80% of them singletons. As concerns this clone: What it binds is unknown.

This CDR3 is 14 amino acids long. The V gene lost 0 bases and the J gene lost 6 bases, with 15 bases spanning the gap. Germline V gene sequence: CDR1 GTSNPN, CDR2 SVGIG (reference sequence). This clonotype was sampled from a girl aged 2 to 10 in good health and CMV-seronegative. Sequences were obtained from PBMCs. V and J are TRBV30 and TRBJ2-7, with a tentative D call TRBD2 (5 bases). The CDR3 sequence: CAWSVGPGISEQYF. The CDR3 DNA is TGTGCCTGGAGTGTTGGACCGGGAATCTCCGAGCAGTACTTC.